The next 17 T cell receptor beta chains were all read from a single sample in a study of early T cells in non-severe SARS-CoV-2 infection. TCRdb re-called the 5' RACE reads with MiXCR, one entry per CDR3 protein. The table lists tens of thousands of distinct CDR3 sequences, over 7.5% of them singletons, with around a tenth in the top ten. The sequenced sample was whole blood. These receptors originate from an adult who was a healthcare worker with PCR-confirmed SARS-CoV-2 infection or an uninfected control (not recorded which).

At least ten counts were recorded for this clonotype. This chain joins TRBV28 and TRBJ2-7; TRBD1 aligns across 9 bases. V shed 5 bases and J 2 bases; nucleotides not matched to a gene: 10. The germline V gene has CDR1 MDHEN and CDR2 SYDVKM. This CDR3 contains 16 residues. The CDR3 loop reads CASSSSGTGITYEQYF. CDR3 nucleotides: TGTGCCAGCAGTAGCTCCGGGACAGGGATAACCTACGAGCAGTACTTC.

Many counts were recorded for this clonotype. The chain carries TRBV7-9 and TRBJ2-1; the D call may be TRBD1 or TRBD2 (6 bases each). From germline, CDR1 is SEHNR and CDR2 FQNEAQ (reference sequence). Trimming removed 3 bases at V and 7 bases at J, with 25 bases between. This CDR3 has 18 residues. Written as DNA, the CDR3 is TGTGCCAGCAGCTTCCTACAGGGACTCTACGTTTCGGCTAATGAGCAGTTCTTC. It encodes CASSFLQGLYVSANEQFF.

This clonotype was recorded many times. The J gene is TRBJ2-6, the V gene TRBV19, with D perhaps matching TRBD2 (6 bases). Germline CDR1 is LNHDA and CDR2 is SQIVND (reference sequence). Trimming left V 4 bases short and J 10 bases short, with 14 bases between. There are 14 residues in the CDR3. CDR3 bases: TGTGCCAGTAGTACCGGGACTCCAAGGAACGTCCTGACTTTC. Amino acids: CASSTGTPRNVLTF.

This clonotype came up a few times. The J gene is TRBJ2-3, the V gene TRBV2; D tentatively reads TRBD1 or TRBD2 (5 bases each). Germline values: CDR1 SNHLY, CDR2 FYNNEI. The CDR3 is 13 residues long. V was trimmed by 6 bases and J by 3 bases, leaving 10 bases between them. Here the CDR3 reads CASRGDPTDTQYF. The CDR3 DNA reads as TGTGCCAGCAGGGGGGATCCAACAGATACGCAGTATTTT.

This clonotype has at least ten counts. The CDR3 reads CASSFRQGKIVSTEAFF. CDR3 sequence (DNA): TGTGCCAGCAGCTTCCGACAGGGTAAAATTGTTTCTACTGAAGCTTTCTTT. The gene calls are TRBV21-1 and TRBJ1-1; the table assigns TRBD1, which was not confirmed against the DNA. TRBV21-1 is labeled a pseudogene. The CDR3 is 17 residues long.

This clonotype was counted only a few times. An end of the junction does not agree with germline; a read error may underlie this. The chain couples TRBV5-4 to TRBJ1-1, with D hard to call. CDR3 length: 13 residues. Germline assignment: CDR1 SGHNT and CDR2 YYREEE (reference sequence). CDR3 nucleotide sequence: TGTGCCAGCACCCACATGTTGAACACTGAAGTTTTCTTT. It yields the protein CASTHMLNTEVFF.

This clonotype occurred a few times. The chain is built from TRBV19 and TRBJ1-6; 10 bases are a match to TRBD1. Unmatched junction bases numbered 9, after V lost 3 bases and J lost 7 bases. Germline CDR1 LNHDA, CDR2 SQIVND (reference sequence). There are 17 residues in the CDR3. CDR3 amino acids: CASSILPSGQGNSPLHF. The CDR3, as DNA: TGTGCCAGTAGTATCTTGCCCTCGGGACAGGGGAATTCACCCCTCCACTTT.

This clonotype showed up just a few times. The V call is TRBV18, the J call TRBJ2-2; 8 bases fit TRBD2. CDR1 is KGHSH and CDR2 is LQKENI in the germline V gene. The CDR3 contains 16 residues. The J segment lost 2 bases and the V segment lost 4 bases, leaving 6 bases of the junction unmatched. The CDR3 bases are TGTGCCAGCTCACTCAGCGGGGGCTCAAACACCGGGGAGCTGTTTTTT. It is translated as CASSLSGGSNTGELFF.

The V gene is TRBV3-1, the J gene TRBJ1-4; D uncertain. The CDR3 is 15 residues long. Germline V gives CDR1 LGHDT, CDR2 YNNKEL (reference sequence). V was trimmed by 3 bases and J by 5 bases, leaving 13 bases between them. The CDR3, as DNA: TGTGCCAGCAGCCAGAAGTCCTTAAACAATGAAAAACTGTTTTTT. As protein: CASSQKSLNNEKLFF.

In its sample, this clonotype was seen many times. The CDR3 region has the DNA TGTGCCAGCAGCTCGGGACTCTCATCGGGAGAGACCCAGTACTTC. This sequence encodes CASSSGLSSGETQYF. V usage is TRBV11-1 and J usage is TRBJ2-5; perhaps TRBD2 as D (6 bases). CDR1 and CDR2 (germline): SGHAT, FQDESV (reference sequence). The CDR3 has 15 residues. The V end lost 4 bases, the J end lost 4 bases, and 16 bases lay between the germline ends.

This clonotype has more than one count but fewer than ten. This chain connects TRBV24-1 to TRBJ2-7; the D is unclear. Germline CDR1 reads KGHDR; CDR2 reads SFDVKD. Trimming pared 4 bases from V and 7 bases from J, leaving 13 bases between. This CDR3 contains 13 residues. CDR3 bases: TGTGCCACCAGTGACTCGAACGGCCCGGAGCAGTACTTC. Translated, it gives CATSDSNGPEQYF.

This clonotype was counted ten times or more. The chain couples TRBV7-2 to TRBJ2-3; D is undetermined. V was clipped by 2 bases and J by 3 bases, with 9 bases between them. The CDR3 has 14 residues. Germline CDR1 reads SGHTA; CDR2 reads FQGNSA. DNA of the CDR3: TGTGCCAGCAGCTTATTAGGATGGACAGATACGCAGTATTTT. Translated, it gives CASSLLGWTDTQYF.

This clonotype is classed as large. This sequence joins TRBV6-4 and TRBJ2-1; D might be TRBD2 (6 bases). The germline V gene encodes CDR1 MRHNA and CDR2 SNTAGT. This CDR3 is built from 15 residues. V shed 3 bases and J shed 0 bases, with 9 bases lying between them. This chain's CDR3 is CASSEGLHSYNEQFF. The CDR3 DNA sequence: TGTGCCAGCAGTGAGGGACTGCACTCCTACAATGAGCAGTTCTTC.

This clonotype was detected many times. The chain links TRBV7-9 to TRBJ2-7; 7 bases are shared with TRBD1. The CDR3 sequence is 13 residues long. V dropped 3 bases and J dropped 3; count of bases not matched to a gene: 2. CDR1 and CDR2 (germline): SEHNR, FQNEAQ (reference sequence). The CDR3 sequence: CASSFGDSYEQYF. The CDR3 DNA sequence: TGTGCCAGCAGCTTTGGGGACAGCTACGAGCAGTACTTC.

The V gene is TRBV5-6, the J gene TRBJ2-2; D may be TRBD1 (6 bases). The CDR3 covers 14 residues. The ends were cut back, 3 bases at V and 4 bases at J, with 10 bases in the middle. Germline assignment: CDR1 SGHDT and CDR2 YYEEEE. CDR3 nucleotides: TGTGCCAGCAGCTCTTCAGGGGCCACCGGGGAGCTGTTTTTT. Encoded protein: CASSSSGATGELFF. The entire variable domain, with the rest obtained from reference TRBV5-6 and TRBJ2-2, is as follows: DAGVTQSPTHLIKTRGQQVTLRCSPKSGHDTVSWYQQALGQGPQFIFQYYEEEERQRGNFPDRFSGHQFPNYSSELNVNALLLGDSALYLCASSSSGATGELFFGEGSRLTVL.

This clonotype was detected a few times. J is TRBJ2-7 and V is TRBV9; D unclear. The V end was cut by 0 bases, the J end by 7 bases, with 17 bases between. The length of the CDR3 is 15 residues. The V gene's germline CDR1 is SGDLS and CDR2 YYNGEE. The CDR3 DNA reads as TGTGCCAGCAGCGTAGAAGCCAGCGCTTTGGGGGAGCAGTACTTC. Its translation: CASSVEASALGEQYF. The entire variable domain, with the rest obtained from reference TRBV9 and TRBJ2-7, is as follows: DSGVTQTPKHLITATGQRVTLRCSPRSGDLSVYWYQQSLDQGLQFLIQYYNGEERAKGNILERFSAQQFPDLHSELNLSSLELGDSALYFCASSVEASALGEQYFGPGTRLTVT.

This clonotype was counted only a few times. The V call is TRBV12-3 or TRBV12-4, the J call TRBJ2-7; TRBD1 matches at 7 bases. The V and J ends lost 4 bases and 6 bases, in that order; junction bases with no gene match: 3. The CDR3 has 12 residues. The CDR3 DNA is TGTGCCAGCAGTTCTGGGACAGCCGAGCAGTACTTC. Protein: CASSSGTAEQYF.